The clone carrying this TCR beta chain was observed once. The antigen is unknown. The ends were cut back, 8 bases at V and 7 bases at J, with 18 bases in the middle. Germline CDR1 and CDR2: MNHNS and SASEGT. This CDR3 region has 14 residues. PCR used 60 Vbeta primers and 13 Jbeta primers. Only in-frame clones appear in the TCRdb table, and some are missing; sequencing was by immunoSEQ multiplex PCR. This sample has fewer than 250,000 clones; roughly 77% occur once, and the top ten carry 1.6%. This entry belongs to a study of cytomegalovirus exposure and HLA in healthy donors. Study summary: Prior work identified around 110 million unique TCR beta sequences in 150 million to 200 million T cells.

Notes on the study in general: Many donors carried some public TCRs, although rarity characterized most TCR sequences. In a later analysis, compared with equally common non-associated chains, HLA-associated beta chains were more expanded.

This receptor was taken from a woman aged 45-59 years in good health and CMV-seronegative. The sequenced sample consisted of PBMCs. The chain recombines TRBV6-1 with TRBJ1-5, with D perhaps matching TRBD1 (6 bases). This CDR3 reads CASAARHRDQPQHF. CDR3 nucleotides: TGTGCCAGCGCAGCTAGGCACAGGGACCAGCCCCAGCATTTT.